The TCR beta chain described here comes from a study of T cells in Graves' hyperthyroidism and ophthalmopathy. This clonotype was recorded many times. Antigen specificity is unknown. Template material for amplifying TCR beta CDR3 regions consisted of RNA transcripts. An initial round of RT-PCR targeting the TCR CDR3 relied on the HTBI primer set. TCRdb redid the calling of the multiplex PCR reads with MiXCR, one entry per CDR3 protein. Of around 300,000 distinct CDR3 sequences listed, about an eighth are singletons. The V end was cut by 2 bases, the J end by 11 bases, with 12 bases between. The CDR3 covers 12 residues. In germline, CDR1 is SEHNR, CDR2 FQNEAQ (reference sequence). Overall study findings and caveats: The blood repertoire included most of the expanded thyroid clonotypes above 0.001.

Sequencing was done on a sample of blood. This chain connects TRBV7-9 to TRBJ1-1; no firm D call. This clonotype originated in a woman aged 25 to 39 with Graves' hyperthyroidism that later progressed to Graves' ophthalmopathy. CDR3 sequence reads: CASSLIQKRAFF. CDR3 nucleotides: TGTGCCAGCAGCTTAATACAAAAGCGGGCTTTCTTT.